This T cell receptor beta chain appears in the sequencing data of a study of PD-L1 blockade in urothelial cancer (TCRdb year 2017). Study-wide context: Every patient began therapy in the mid-2010s and was given atezolizumab 1,200 mg intravenously every 3 weeks. About 90% of the 29 patients were males with bladder-origin urothelial cancer, and about 65% of the roughly 30 reported a prior smoking history. Patients had an ECOG performance status of 0 or 1 and had received between 0 and 3 prior chemotherapy regimens. Blood samples were analyzed at 3 weeks after treatment start (second dose) and at 6 weeks after treatment start. Blood samples gave a median of 141,255 T cells and approximately 81,000 unique TCRs, with a median clonality of approximately 0.078. An exploratory multi-omic analysis was conducted of the somatic, immune and clinical correlates of response to PD-L1 blockade with atezolizumab in urothelial cancer. Pretreatment tumor samples and matched peripheral blood, collected serially before and after atezolizumab treatment, underwent TCR sequencing. Durable clinical benefit was defined as a progression-free survival longer than 6 months, and TCR features were additionally tested against progression-free survival and overall survival. In the same patients, whole exome sequencing and RNA sequencing of pretreatment tumors were performed in addition to TCR sequencing. Durable clinical benefit was achieved by nine patients and was not achieved by 20 patients. Pretreatment blood TCR-seq was available for under 35 patients, at least one posttreatment blood collection was obtained for 25 or so patients, and tumor TCR-seq was available for 25 or so patients. What the authors observed across the whole study: Because of the small sample size (n ≈ 27) and the many exploratory analyses performed, the results are intended to be regarded as hypothesis-generating. At 3 weeks after the start of treatment, tumor-associated TCR clones in peripheral blood had expanded more in patients with durable benefit (n ≈ 24, p = 0.022). Improved progression-free and overall survival was associated with having pretreatment peripheral blood TCR clonality below the median.

Synthetic TCR analog templates were spiked into each PCR so that absolute template abundance could be estimated from read counts. The immunoSEQ assay used bias-controlled V and J gene primers to amplify TCRbeta CDR3 regions from genomic DNA. Sequencing of rearranged TCRbeta segments was performed at approximately 20X coverage. The authors' pipeline ran thus. Clustering was used to correct sequencing errors, and CDR3s were annotated against IMGT to assign V, D and J genes. Downstream analyses used only productive TCRbeta rearrangements and left out out-of-frame or stop-codon sequences. Clonality was calculated as one minus the Shannon entropy normalized by the log of the number of unique productive sequences. Clones differing between time points or between blood and tumor were identified by Fisher's exact test with Benjamini-Hochberg correction at adjusted p below 0.01. TCRdb mirrors the immuneACCESS table, restricted to in-frame sequences. Some clones are absent from its copies; in checked studies, under half trace to an unresolved V gene, and the reason for the others is unknown. The V and J calls and the clone size are those of that table, but D and trimming were determined from the DNA. Counted in this sample were 45,000 to 60,000 clones; 85% of them appeared once. Around a sixth of the sample belongs to the ten largest clones.

About this clone: What antigen it recognizes has not been identified. No clone much larger than this one lies a single base away; base qualities are absent. Within the sample, other DNA sequences also encode this same CDR3.

V lost 3 bases and J lost 3 bases, and the count of bases not matched to a germline gene is 1. Reading the germline V gene (reference sequence) gives CDR1 SEHNR and CDR2 FQNEAQ. From the cysteine through the phenylalanine, the CDR3 covers 15 amino acids. The retained sequence is limited to the CDR3, 45 bases, with the frame set at the first base. What this sample's time point label stands for: pretreatment peripheral blood. A total of 29 patients with locally advanced or metastatic urothelial carcinoma, treated at Memorial Sloan Kettering on a trial protocol, made up the cohort. Peripheral blood mononuclear cells were collected pretreatment and during treatment, with between 1 and 8 total time points per patient. The Qiagen DNeasy Blood extraction kit was used to purify genomic DNA from total PBMCs and tumor samples. PBMCs were collected pretreatment and during treatment, and were isolated and stored as previously described.

The source is a man between 65 and 85 years old with urothelial cancer. This material consisted of PBMCs, taken around atezolizumab (anti-PD-L1) treatment. The chain is assembled from TRBV7-9 and TRBJ2-1, with 11 central nucleotides matching TRBD2. The sequence in DNA is TGTGCCAGCAGCTTGGGACTAGCGGACTACAATGAGCAGTTCTTC. Translated, it gives CASSLGLADYNEQFF.